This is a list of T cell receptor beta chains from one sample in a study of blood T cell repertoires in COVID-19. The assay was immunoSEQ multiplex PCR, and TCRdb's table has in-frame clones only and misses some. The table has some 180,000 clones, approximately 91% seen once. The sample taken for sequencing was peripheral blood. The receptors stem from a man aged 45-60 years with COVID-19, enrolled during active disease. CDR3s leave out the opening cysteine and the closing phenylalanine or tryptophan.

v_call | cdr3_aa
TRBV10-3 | AISEGVSNQPQH
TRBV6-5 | ASSYSHTVSTEAF
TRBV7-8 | ASSSPRRSGNTIY
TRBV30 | AWSIGTSGRAGYEQY
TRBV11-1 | ASSAGWTGADTQY
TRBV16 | ASSPGQGGEQY
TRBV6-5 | ASSSPGSGNYGYT
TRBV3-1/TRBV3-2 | ASSQDIANLETQY
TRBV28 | ASSLIGTRPYQPQH
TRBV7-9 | ASSSSSGNQPQH
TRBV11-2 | ASSLDLPGQGSYEQY
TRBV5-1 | ASSFRPGDEKLF
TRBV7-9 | ASSLTPDQPQH
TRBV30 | AWSVTLASQKY
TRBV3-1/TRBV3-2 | ASSQGVVGRPGGNNSPLH
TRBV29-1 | SVAGTGKTYEQY
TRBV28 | ASSLGLPWTEQY
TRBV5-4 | ASSPGGQGQETQY
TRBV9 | ASSVAQRGEQY
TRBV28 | ASRTGGRLGTDTQY
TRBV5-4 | ASTLSRRPNEQF
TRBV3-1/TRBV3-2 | ASSSQDRPRNIQY
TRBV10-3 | AISAAVNQPQH
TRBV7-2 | ASSPLSGGLGGYT
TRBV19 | ASSIVLFREIVYGYT
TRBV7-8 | ASSLSGTSNQPQH
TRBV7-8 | ASSPQLREEKLF
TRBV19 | ASSIEGRATQY
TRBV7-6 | ASSPTSRSSYEQY
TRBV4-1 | ASSQLGLAGENTGELF
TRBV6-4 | ASSDGTGGTGELF
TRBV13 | ASSKGQGSYNSPLH
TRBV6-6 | ASSYNRGSSGNTIY
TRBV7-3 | ASSQASGDYEQY
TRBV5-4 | ASSAPGRGTTYEQY
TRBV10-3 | AISEPGTPYEQY
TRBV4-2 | ASSQDTGGNYGYT
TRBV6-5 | ASSLAAGSYEQY
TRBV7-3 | ASSPTQLAGLNEQF
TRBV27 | ASSWREGEKLF
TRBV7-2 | ASSSLPRDRSYEQY
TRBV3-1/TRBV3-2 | ASSQPGGLVGF
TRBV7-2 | ASSPGTGVYNEQF
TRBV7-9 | ASSLSTGVGNTEAF
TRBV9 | ASSPRSQSSYEQY
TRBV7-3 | ASSGDTNNEQF
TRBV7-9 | ASSPDSYPYEQY
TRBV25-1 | ASSDAGLANTGELF